Sequencing of this TCR delta chain was carried out in a study of gammadelta T cells in human blood. Study-wide points: Polyclonal expansion of innate γδ T cells after birth appeared microbially driven.

V was pared by 3 bases and J by 2 bases, with 10 bases of the junction left unmatched. CDR1 and CDR2 from the germline V gene are TSWWSYY and QGS. The CDR3 runs to 18 residues. TCRdb re-called clones from the RT-PCR reads via CATT. The repertoire holds 250 to 350 delta-chain clones, with 39% as singletons. This clone was found a few times. Its specificity is not known. The protein that TCRdb holds for this DNA derives from a much larger clone and differs from the translated DNA at residue 6, which likely indicates a read error; the protein shown here is translated from the DNA. The clonotype comes from a human donor. The V gene is TRDV1, the J gene TRDJ1, with TRDD3 matching 12 bases. The sequencing sample was made of non-Vgamma9Vdelta2 gamma-delta T cells from adult blood. Here the CDR3 reads CALGDLYWGILETDKLIF. DNA for the CDR3: TGTGCTCTTGGGGACTTGTACTGGGGGATACTGGAGACCGATAAACTCATCTTT.